What follows is one TCR beta chain and its context. What it recognizes is unknown. V lost 6 bases, J lost 7 bases, and 7 bases stayed unmatched. This CDR3 has 14 amino acids. The V gene's germline CDR1 is MNHEY and CDR2 SVGAGI. The data were taken from a study of T cell responses to AZD1222 COVID-19 vaccine. Measured with immunoSEQ multiplex PCR; TCRdb has only the in-frame clones, and not every one. The table lists 100,000 to 150,000 clones, approximately 90% of them singletons. General study points: The CD4 TCRs associated with vaccination extended across spike and predominated at 160-218 and 743-854.

The source of this sequence is an adult in good health. The source was peripheral blood, collected on day 0 of AZD1222 vaccination. V gene TRBV6-5 combines with J gene TRBJ1-5, with 9 bases identical to TRBD1. CDR3 residues: CASRKDRGGQPQHF. CDR3 nucleotide sequence: TGTGCCAGCAGGAAGGACAGGGGAGGACAGCCCCAGCATTTT.